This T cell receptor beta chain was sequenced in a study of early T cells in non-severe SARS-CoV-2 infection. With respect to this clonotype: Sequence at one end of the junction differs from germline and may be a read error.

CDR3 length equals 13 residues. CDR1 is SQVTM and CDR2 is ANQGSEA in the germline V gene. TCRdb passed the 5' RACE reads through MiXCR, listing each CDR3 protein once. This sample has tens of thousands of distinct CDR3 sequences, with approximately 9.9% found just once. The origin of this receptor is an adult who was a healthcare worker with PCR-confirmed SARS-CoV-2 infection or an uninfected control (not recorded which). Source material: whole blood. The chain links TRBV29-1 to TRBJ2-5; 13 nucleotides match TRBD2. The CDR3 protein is CSAGLAGVETRYF. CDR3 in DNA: TGCAGCGCAGGACTAGCGGGGGTAGAGACCCGGTACTTC. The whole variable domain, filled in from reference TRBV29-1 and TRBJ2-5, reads SAVISQKPSRDICQRGTSLTIQCQVDSQVTMMFWYRQQPGQSLTLIATANQGSEATYESGFVIDKFPISRPNLTFSTLTVSNMSPEDSSIYLCSAGLAGVETRYFGPGTRLLVL.